Below, one T cell receptor beta chain is given with its context. Per the original methods: Reference gene primers were amplified, and this amplification served to estimate nucleated cell counts. Libraries were prepared by immunoSEQ multiplex PCR; TCRdb keeps only in-frame clonotypes and omits some of them. V, J and clone size were drawn from that table, and D and trimming were deduced from the DNA. Among over 350,000 clones listed, approximately 90% were seen once. The record originates from a study of blood T cell repertoires in COVID-19. About the research overall: From T cells, B-cell-depleted T cells, or PBMCs came the material, which was cDNA or gDNA.

Germline CDR1 reads MNHNS; CDR2 reads SASEGT. The CDR3 has 15 amino acids. With 0 bases removed from V and 4 bases from J, the gap between germline ends came to 12 bases. The sequenced sample consisted of peripheral blood. The clonotype comes from a woman aged 25 to 39 with acute or convalescent COVID-19. This chain uses TRBV6-1 with TRBJ1-2; a weak D match, TRBD1 (6 bases). CDR3 sequence (DNA): TGTGCCAGCAGTGAAGCGGTAACAGGGCTCTATGGCTACACCTTC. This codes for CASSEAVTGLYGYTF.